This T cell receptor (beta chain) stems from a study of glioma-infiltrating T cells. Study findings and constraints: Only very few CDR3 sequences appeared in both tissue and blood. Above-expected tissue-blood divergence occurred in all gliomas, most in low-grade ones.

Concerning this clonotype itself: The antigen is undetermined.

Amplification of TCR alpha and beta CDR3 regions from RNA used iRepertoire nested multiplex PCR. TCRdb redid the calling of the multiplex PCR reads with MiXCR, one entry per CDR3 protein. The sample consists of roughly 2,000 distinct CDR3 sequences, 25% to 35% of them appearing once. The germline V and J ends were trimmed by 5 bases and 4 bases, with 10 bases remaining between them. The germline CDR1 and CDR2 sequences are SGHRS and YFSETQ. CDR3 size: 13 residues. V gene TRBV5-1 combines with J gene TRBJ2-4; D gene unclear. Sequencing was performed on glioma tissue, nonneoplastic brain tissue, or PBMCs (not recorded which). The sequence was collected from a human donor with low-grade glioma or glioblastoma, undergoing nonglioma brain surgery, or in good health (not recorded which). This CDR3 reads CASRPRYKNIQYF. The DNA of the CDR3 is TGCGCCAGCAGGCCCCGGTATAAAAACATTCAGTACTTC.